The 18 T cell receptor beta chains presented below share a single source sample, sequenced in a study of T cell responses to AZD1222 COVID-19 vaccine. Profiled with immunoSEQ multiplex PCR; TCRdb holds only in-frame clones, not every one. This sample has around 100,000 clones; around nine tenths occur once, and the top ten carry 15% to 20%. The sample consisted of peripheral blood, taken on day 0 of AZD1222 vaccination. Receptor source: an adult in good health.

The CDR3 DNA is TGTGCCATCAGTGAAGTAGGGGGCACTGGAAACACCATATATTTT. Encoded protein: CAISEVGGTGNTIYF. The chain employs TRBV10-3 and TRBJ1-3, with 7 bases aligning to TRBD1. This CDR3 is 15 amino acids long. The V gene's germline CDR1 is ENHRY and CDR2 SYGVKD. V lost 3 bases, J lost 2 bases, and 4 bases stayed unmatched.

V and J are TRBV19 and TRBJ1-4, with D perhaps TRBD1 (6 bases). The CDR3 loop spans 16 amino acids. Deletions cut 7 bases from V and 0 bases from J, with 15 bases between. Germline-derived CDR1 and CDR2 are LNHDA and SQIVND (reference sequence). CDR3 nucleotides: TGTGCCAGTAAAGGGGGGCTAAGCGCAACTAATGAAAAACTGTTTTTT. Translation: CASKGGLSATNEKLFF.

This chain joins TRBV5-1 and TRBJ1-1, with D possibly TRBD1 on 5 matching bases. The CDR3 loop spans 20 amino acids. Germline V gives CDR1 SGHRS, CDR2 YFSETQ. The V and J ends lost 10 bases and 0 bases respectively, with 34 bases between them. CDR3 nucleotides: TGCGCCGTTTGTCGGACGACAAGGGACTGTGGAACCAGTATGAACACTGAAGCTTTCTTT. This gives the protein CAVCRTTRDCGTSMNTEAFF.

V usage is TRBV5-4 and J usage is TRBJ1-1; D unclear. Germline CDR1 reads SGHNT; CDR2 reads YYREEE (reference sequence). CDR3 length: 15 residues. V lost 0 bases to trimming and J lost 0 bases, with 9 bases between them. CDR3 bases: TGTGCCAGCAGCTTGGTGGGCGGGATGAACACTGAAGCTTTCTTT. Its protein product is CASSLVGGMNTEAFF.

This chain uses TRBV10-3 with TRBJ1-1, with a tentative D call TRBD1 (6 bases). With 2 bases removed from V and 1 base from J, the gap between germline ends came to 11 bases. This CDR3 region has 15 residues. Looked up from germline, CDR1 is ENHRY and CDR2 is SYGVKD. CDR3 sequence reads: CAISEGPGANTEAFF. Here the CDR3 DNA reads TGTGCCATCAGTGAGGGGCCGGGGGCGAACACTGAAGCTTTCTTT.

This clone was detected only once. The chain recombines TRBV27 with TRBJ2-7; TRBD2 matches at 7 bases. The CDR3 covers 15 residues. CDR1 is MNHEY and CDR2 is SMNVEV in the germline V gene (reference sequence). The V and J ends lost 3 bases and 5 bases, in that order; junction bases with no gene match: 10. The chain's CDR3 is CASSLTRLAPDEQYF. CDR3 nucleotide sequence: TGTGCCAGCAGTTTGACTCGACTAGCTCCGGACGAGCAGTACTTC.

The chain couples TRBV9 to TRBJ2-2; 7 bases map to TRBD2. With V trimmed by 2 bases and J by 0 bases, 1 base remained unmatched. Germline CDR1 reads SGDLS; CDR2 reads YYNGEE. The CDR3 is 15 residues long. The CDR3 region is CASSVAGANTGELFF. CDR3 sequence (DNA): TGTGCCAGCAGCGTCGCGGGAGCGAACACCGGGGAGCTGTTTTTT. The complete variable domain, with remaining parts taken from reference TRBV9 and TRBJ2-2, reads DSGVTQTPKHLITATGQRVTLRCSPRSGDLSVYWYQQSLDQGLQFLIQYYNGEERAKGNILERFSAQQFPDLHSELNLSSLELGDSALYFCASSVAGANTGELFFGEGSRLTVL.

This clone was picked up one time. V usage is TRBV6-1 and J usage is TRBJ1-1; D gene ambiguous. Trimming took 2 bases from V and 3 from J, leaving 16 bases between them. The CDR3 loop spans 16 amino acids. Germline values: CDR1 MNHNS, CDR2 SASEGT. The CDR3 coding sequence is TGTGCCAGCAGTGAATCGGCAGATTTCTTTTACACTGAAGCTTTCTTT. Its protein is CASSESADFFYTEAFF.

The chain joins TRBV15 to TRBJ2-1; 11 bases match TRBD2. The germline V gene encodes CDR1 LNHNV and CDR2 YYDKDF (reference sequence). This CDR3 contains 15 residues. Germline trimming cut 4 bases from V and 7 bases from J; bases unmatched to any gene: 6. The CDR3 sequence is CATSTRLAGSNEQFF. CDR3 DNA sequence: TGTGCCACCAGCACCCGACTAGCGGGGTCGAATGAGCAGTTCTTC.

CDR3 loop: CASSQDGGSRFSPLHF. In nucleotides, the CDR3 is TGTGCCAGCAGCCAAGACGGGGGGTCGCGGTTTTCACCCCTCCACTTT. This chain uses TRBV3-1 (or the pseudogene TRBV3-2) with TRBJ1-6; TRBD1 might be the D (5 bases). Germline assignment: CDR1 LGHDT and CDR2 YNNKEL (reference sequence). V lost 0 bases to trimming and J lost 9 bases, with 15 bases between them. The CDR3 runs 16 residues.

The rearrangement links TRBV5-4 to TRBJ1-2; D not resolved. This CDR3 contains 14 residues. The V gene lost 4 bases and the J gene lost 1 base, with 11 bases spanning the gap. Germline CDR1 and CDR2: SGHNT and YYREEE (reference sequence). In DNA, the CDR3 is TGTGCCAGCAGCCCGGGGAGAAGTAACTATGGCTACACCTTC. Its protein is CASSPGRSNYGYTF.

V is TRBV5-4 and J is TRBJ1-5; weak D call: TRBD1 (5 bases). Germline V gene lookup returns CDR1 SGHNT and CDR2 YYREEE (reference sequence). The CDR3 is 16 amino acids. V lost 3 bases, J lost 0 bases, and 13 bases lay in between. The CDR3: CASSSTTAFSNQPQHF. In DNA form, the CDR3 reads TGTGCCAGCAGCTCGACGACAGCTTTTAGCAATCAGCCCCAGCATTTT.

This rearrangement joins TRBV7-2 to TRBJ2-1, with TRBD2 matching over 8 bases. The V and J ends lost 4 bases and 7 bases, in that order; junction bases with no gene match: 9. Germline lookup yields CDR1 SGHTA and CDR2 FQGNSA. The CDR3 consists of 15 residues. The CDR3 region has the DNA TGTGCCAGCAGCTCCACTAGCGGAGGTGGAAATGAGCAGTTCTTC. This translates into CASSSTSGGGNEQFF.

The CDR3 loop reads CASSLPGRGREQYF. The CDR3, as DNA: TGTGCCAGCAGCCTACCCGGCAGGGGGAGGGAGCAGTACTTC. This chain links TRBV13 with TRBJ2-7, with D maybe TRBD1 (7 bases). Germline V gene sequence: CDR1 PRHDT, CDR2 FYEKMQ (reference sequence). V was pared by 5 bases and J by 7 bases, with 18 bases between. The CDR3 spans 14 residues.

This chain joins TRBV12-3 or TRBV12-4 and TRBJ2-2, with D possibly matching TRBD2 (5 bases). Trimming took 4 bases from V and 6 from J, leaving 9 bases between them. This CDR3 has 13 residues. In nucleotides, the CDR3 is TGTGCCAGCAGTTCCCCGGGATCCGGGGAGCTGTTTTTT. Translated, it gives CASSSPGSGELFF.

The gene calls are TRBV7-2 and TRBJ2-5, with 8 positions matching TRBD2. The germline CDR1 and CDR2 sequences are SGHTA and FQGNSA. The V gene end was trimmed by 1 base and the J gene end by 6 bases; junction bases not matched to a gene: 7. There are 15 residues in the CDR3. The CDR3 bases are TGTGCCAGCAGCTTAGAGGCCAGCGGGGGAAAGACCCAGTACTTC. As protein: CASSLEASGGKTQYF.

As DNA, the CDR3 is TGTGCCAGCAGCCCAGCAGGACTACCCAACAATGAGCAGTTCTTC. Protein product: CASSPAGLPNNEQFF. The rearrangement uses TRBV7-9 and TRBJ2-1, with D perhaps TRBD2 (6 bases). V was trimmed by 5 bases and J by 5 bases, leaving 16 bases between them. The CDR3 extends over 15 amino acids. Germline values: CDR1 SEHNR, CDR2 FQNEAQ (reference sequence). Combining the CDR3 with reference TRBV7-9 and TRBJ2-1 gives the whole variable domain DTGVSQNPRHKITKRGQNVTFRCDPISEHNRLYWYRQTLGQGPEFLTYFQNEAQLEKSRLLSDRFSAERPKGSFSTLEIQRTEQGDSAMYLCASSPAGLPNNEQFFGPGTRLTVL.

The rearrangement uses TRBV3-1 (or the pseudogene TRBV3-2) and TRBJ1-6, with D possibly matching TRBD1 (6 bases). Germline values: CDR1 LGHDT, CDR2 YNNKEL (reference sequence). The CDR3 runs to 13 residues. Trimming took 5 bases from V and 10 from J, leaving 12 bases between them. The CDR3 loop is CASSSGGASPLHF. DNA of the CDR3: TGTGCCAGCAGCTCCGGGGGGGCCTCACCCCTCCACTTT.